This T cell receptor beta chain comes out of a study of T-cell memory formation after mild COVID-19. Study outcomes and limitations: Clones that shrank (day 15 to 85) were balanced CD4/CD8, whereas later expanders leaned CD4+. Still unconfirmed is whether the second-wave clones peaking on day 37 recognized SARS-CoV-2. Chiefly within CM and EM were the contracting CD4+ clones; CD8+ ones were within EMRA.

The trim removed 3 bases at V and 9 bases at J, leaving 13 bases unmatched. CDR3 length equals 16 residues. Germline CDR1 and CDR2: SGHRS and YFSETQ. Constant-segment-primed 5'RACE gave TCR alpha and TCR beta cDNA libraries with sample barcodes and UMIs. TCRdb called the 5' RACE reads again in MiXCR, with one record for every CDR3 protein. The data show roughly 450,000 distinct CDR3 sequences, with over 15% seen just once and roughly 21% held by the top ten. Note on this clonotype: The antigen is not known.

The TCR comes from a young man who had mild COVID-19 (a few samples of this study predate the infection). Cell type and time point are not known. The sequenced material came from PBMCs or a T cell subset sorted from them (not recorded which). The chain is built from TRBV5-1 and TRBJ2-1, with TRBD2 matching over 9 bases. CDR3 sequence reads: CASSSSSGVIGGEQFF. Here the CDR3 DNA reads TGCGCCAGCAGCTCATCTAGCGGGGTGATCGGGGGTGAGCAGTTCTTC.